Listed here are 15 T cell receptor beta chains from one sample, sequenced in a study of T cell responses to AZD1222 COVID-19 vaccine. Clones were read by immunoSEQ multiplex PCR, and TCRdb kept only the in-frame ones, dropping some. In the table there are 150,000 to 200,000 clones, nearly 95% of which are singletons. Specimen: peripheral blood, collected 28 days after the second AZD1222 dose. The origin of the receptors is an adult who received the AZD1222 COVID-19 vaccine.

This chain uses TRBV7-3 with TRBJ2-3; the D gene is possibly TRBD1 (6 bases). CDR1 SGHTA and CDR2 FQGTGA come from the germline V gene. The V end lost 5 bases, the J end lost 6 bases, and 21 bases lay between the germline ends. The CDR3 is 16 residues long. CDR3 sequence reads: CASSPRQAGERDTQYF. The DNA of the CDR3 is TGTGCCAGCAGCCCGCGCCAGGCAGGGGAAAGGGATACGCAGTATTTT.

The V call is TRBV10-2, the J call TRBJ1-3; no firm D call. The CDR3 is 14 residues long. Germline-derived CDR1 and CDR2 are WSHSY and SAAADI. Trimming took 5 bases from V and 0 from J, leaving 8 bases between them. The CDR3 coding sequence is TGCGCCAGCAGTCGATTTCTCTCTGGAAACACCATATATTTT. Its translation is CASSRFLSGNTIYF.

This chain links TRBV7-9 with TRBJ1-1; weak D call: TRBD1 (5 bases). CDR1 and CDR2 (germline): SEHNR, FQNEAQ (reference sequence). V was pared by 5 bases and J by 6 bases, with 10 bases between. CDR3 length: 12 amino acids. The CDR3 loop reads CASSDTGPEAFF. In DNA, the CDR3 is TGTGCCAGCAGCGACACAGGTCCTGAAGCTTTCTTT.

The rearrangement links TRBV2 to TRBJ2-1; 8 nucleotides line up with TRBD2. Trimming at V came to 2 bases and at J to 6 bases, leaving 6 bases not matched to a gene. The CDR3 consists of 15 residues. Germline CDR1 SNHLY, CDR2 FYNNEI. The CDR3 DNA is TGTGCCAGCAGTGAAATGGGACTAGTGGTCAATGAGCAGTTCTTC. It is translated as CASSEMGLVVNEQFF.

For the CDR3, the DNA is TGTGCCAGCAGCTTAATCAACACAGATACGCAGTATTTT. This codes for CASSLINTDTQYF. The chain carries TRBV7-9 and TRBJ2-3; no definite D call. Trimming shortened V by 2 bases and J by 2 bases, and 5 bases separated the two germline ends. The CDR3 spans 13 residues. The germline V gene has CDR1 SEHNR and CDR2 FQNEAQ (reference sequence).

The rearrangement links TRBV4-2 to TRBJ2-7; 7 bases fit TRBD1. Losses at the gene ends were 4 bases for V and 4 bases for J; bases not matched to a gene: 4. This CDR3 contains 13 residues. The germline CDR1 and CDR2 sequences are LGHNA and YNFKEQ. CDR3 coding DNA: TGTGCCAGCAGCCGAGGGGGCGGTTACGAGCAGTACTTC. Amino acids: CASSRGGGYEQYF.

The J gene is TRBJ2-2, the V gene TRBV3-1 (or the pseudogene TRBV3-2); 12 bases fit TRBD2. The CDR3 extends over 17 amino acids. The trim removed 5 bases at V and 1 base at J, leaving 5 bases unmatched. The germline CDR1 and CDR2 sequences are LGHDT and YNNKEL (reference sequence). CDR3 amino acids: CASSSRTSGKNTGELFF. The CDR3 coding sequence is TGTGCCAGCAGCTCCAGGACTAGCGGGAAGAACACCGGGGAGCTGTTTTTT.

The chain uses TRBV7-9 and TRBJ2-7; D is tentatively TRBD1 or TRBD2 (5 bases each). Trimming stripped 3 bases from V and 2 bases from J, with 11 bases between. There are 14 residues in the CDR3. Germline V gene sequence: CDR1 SEHNR, CDR2 FQNEAQ (reference sequence). CDR3 sequence (DNA): TGTGCCAGCAGCTTGGGGACGGAACCCTACGAGCAGTACTTC. It translates to CASSLGTEPYEQYF.

The chain recombines TRBV14 with TRBJ2-7, with TRBD1 matching 8 bases. The CDR3 has 14 residues. The V and J ends lost 4 bases and 6 bases, in that order; junction bases with no gene match: 8. The germline CDR1 and CDR2 sequences are SGHDN and FVKESK. The CDR3 region is CASSPASTGVEQYF. The CDR3 DNA reads as TGTGCCAGCAGCCCAGCATCGACAGGGGTCGAGCAGTACTTC.

The rearrangement joins TRBV5-1 to TRBJ2-1; D uncertain. Per germline, CDR1 SGHRS and CDR2 YFSETQ. CDR3 length: 13 amino acids. Deletions cut 6 bases from V and 5 bases from J, with 12 bases between. The CDR3 nucleotides read TGCGCCAGCACCCTTCAGACGGACAATGAGCAGTTCTTC. Its protein is CASTLQTDNEQFF.

The chain employs TRBV5-1 and TRBJ2-5, with D tentatively TRBD2 (5 bases). V dropped 0 bases and J dropped 5 bases, with 14 bases sitting between them. The length of the CDR3 is 15 residues. Germline V lookup: CDR1 SGHRS, CDR2 YFSETQ. The CDR3 region is CASSLEWASHETQYF. Here the CDR3 DNA reads TGCGCCAGCAGCTTGGAGTGGGCTAGCCACGAGACCCAGTACTTC.

The chain combines TRBV28 with TRBJ2-1; 7 bases fit TRBD1. V gave up 6 bases and J gave up 4 bases; unmatched junction bases: 15. CDR3 size: 17 residues. CDR1 MDHEN and CDR2 SYDVKM come from the germline V gene. The CDR3 region is CASSLPLTGTAYNEQFF. CDR3 coding DNA: TGTGCCAGCAGCCTACCACTAACCGGGACAGCGTACAATGAGCAGTTCTTC.

V is TRBV5-6 and J is TRBJ1-3; D remains ambiguous. V gave up 2 bases and J gave up 0 bases, with 9 bases separating them. Germline V gives CDR1 SGHDT, CDR2 YYEEEE. The CDR3 sequence is 15 residues long. In DNA, the CDR3 is TGTGCCAGCAGCTTAGATACACTCTCTGGAAACACCATATATTTT. Translation: CASSLDTLSGNTIYF.

This chain joins TRBV27 and TRBJ2-1, with a possible D match to TRBD1 (7 bases). The ends were cut back, 2 bases at V and 3 bases at J, with 11 bases in the middle. The CDR3 loop spans 15 amino acids. Germline loops: CDR1 MNHEY, CDR2 SMNVEV (reference sequence). The CDR3 DNA follows: TGTGCCAGCAGTTTAGGAGGGGGCGTCTACAATGAGCAGTTCTTC. Translation gives CASSLGGGVYNEQFF.

The chain recombines TRBV5-1 with TRBJ2-2, with D perhaps matching TRBD1 (6 bases). This CDR3 comprises 15 residues. Germline CDR1 reads SGHRS; CDR2 reads YFSETQ. Between the trimmed V and J ends, which lost 6 bases and 1 base, there was a span of 13 bases. In DNA, the CDR3 is TGCGCCAGCACTTACAGGGAAAAGAACACCGGGGAGCTGTTTTTT. Translated: CASTYREKNTGELFF. Complete variable domain (other parts from reference TRBV5-1 and TRBJ2-2): KAGVTQTPRYLIKTRGQQVTLSCSPISGHRSVSWYQQTPGQGLQFLFEYFSETQRNKGNFPGRFSGRQFSNSRSEMNVSTLELGDSALYLCASTYREKNTGELFFGEGSRLTVL.